The 32 T cell receptor beta chains listed next were all sequenced from one sample in a study of T cell responses to AZD1222 COVID-19 vaccine. Some clones are missing from TCRdb's copy, which holds only in-frame ones; the method was immunoSEQ multiplex PCR. This table has about 97,000 clones, around 89% appearing once. The sequencing used peripheral blood, collected on day 0 of AZD1222 vaccination. Receptors originate from an adult in good health.

The J gene is TRBJ2-5, the V gene TRBV4-2, with D tentatively TRBD1 (5 bases). The germline CDR1 and CDR2 sequences are LGHNA and YNFKEQ. CDR3 size: 14 residues. The V end lost 1 base, the J end lost 7 bases, and 13 bases lay between the germline ends. The CDR3 nucleotides are TGTGCCAGCAGCCAAGTGACAGAAATAGGGACCCAGTACTTC. It codes for CASSQVTEIGTQYF.

The CDR3 DNA reads as TGTGCCAGCAGGGGAAGAATGCGGGAGGGTAGGGAGACCCAGTACTTC. Translation gives CASRGRMREGRETQYF. V usage is TRBV7-9 and J usage is TRBJ2-5; 9 nucleotides agree with TRBD2. The CDR3 covers 16 residues. Germline trimming cut 6 bases from V and 5 bases from J; bases unmatched to any gene: 13. CDR1 is SEHNR, CDR2 FQNEAQ, per germline (reference sequence).

The chain links TRBV7-6 to TRBJ2-6; the match to TRBD1 covers 7 bases. Unmatched junction bases numbered 11, after V lost 3 bases and J lost 3 bases. The CDR3 has 18 amino acids. Germline assignment: CDR1 SGHVS and CDR2 FNYEAQ. In DNA, the CDR3 is TGTGCCAGCAGCTTCCTTGGACAGGCACGCAGTGGGGCCAACGTCCTGACTTTC. Protein product: CASSFLGQARSGANVLTF.

The rearrangement joins TRBV5-1 to TRBJ2-7; 7 nucleotides agree with TRBD1. J gave up 2 bases and V 4 bases, and 6 bases lay outside the gene matches. CDR1 is SGHRS and CDR2 is YFSETQ in the germline V gene. The CDR3 sequence is 14 residues long. The CDR3 sequence is CASSPRQGAYEQYF. The CDR3 DNA follows: TGCGCCAGCAGCCCCCGGCAGGGGGCCTACGAGCAGTACTTC.

There are a few counts of this clone. The chain links TRBV10-3 to TRBJ2-5; D is undetermined. The CDR3 consists of 13 residues. Germline V gene sequence: CDR1 ENHRY, CDR2 SYGVKD. Between the trimmed V and J ends, which lost 5 bases and 2 bases, there was a span of 9 bases. The CDR3 DNA sequence: TGTGCCATCAGTTTATCCAGACAAGAGACCCAGTACTTC. Encoded protein: CAISLSRQETQYF.

The J gene is TRBJ2-7, the V gene TRBV28; D not certain. Germline V gene lookup returns CDR1 MDHEN and CDR2 SYDVKM. Trimming took 4 bases from V and 3 from J, leaving 4 bases between them. The CDR3 spans 11 residues. The CDR3 sequence: CASSYSYEQYF. As DNA, the CDR3 is TGTGCCAGCAGTTACAGCTACGAGCAGTACTTC.

This clone was seen more than once but under ten times. The chain carries TRBV7-8 and TRBJ1-2; D remains unclear. CDR3 length: 13 amino acids. V lost 1 base, J lost 4 bases, and 7 bases lay in between. In germline, CDR1 is SGHVS, CDR2 FQNEAQ. CDR3 nucleotides: TGTGCCAGCAGCTTAGGGGTCTTCTATGGCTACACCTTC. It specifies CASSLGVFYGYTF.

This clone has a handful of counts. V is TRBV3-1 (or the pseudogene TRBV3-2) and J is TRBJ1-5, with TRBD1 identical over 7 bases. J was trimmed by 6 bases and V by 5 bases; bases with no gene match: 7. Germline CDR1 and CDR2: LGHDT and YNNKEL (reference sequence). The CDR3 is 14 residues long. This CDR3 reads CASSSQTGPQPQHF. The CDR3 coding sequence is TGTGCCAGCAGCTCACAGACAGGGCCTCAGCCCCAGCATTTT.

The rearrangement joins TRBV19 to TRBJ1-1; D is unresolved. The germline gives CDR1 LNHDA, CDR2 SQIVND (reference sequence). V lost 6 bases, J lost 1 base, and 6 bases lay in between. The CDR3 runs to 12 residues. CDR3 residues: CASSSGNTEAFF. In DNA, the CDR3 is TGTGCCAGTAGCTCAGGGAACACTGAAGCTTTCTTT.

The chain combines TRBV18 with TRBJ2-1; no definite D call. The length of the CDR3 is 16 residues. V lost 2 bases to trimming and J lost 5 bases, with 16 bases between them. Germline CDR1 KGHSH, CDR2 LQKENI. Written as DNA, the CDR3 is TGTGCCAGCTCACCAAGCTTAGCTCAGTCCCACAATGAGCAGTTCTTC. It is translated as CASSPSLAQSHNEQFF.

The genes are TRBV28 and TRBJ2-3, with D perhaps matching TRBD2 (6 bases). V was cut by 4 bases and J by 0 bases, with 11 bases left in between. This CDR3 has 15 residues. Germline V gene data show CDR1 as MDHEN and CDR2 as SYDVKM. The CDR3 here is CASSWRLASTDTQYF. CDR3 DNA sequence: TGTGCCAGCAGTTGGCGTCTAGCGAGCACAGATACGCAGTATTTT. Full variable domain (outside the CDR3, taken from reference TRBV28 and TRBJ2-3): DVKVTQSSRYLVKRTGEKVFLECVQDMDHENMFWYRQDPGLGLRLIYFSYDVKMKEKGDIPEGYSVSREKKERFSLILESASTNQTSMYLCASSWRLASTDTQYFGPGTRLTVL.

The gene calls are TRBV28 and TRBJ2-4; 15 nucleotides match TRBD2. This CDR3 has 19 amino acids. Germline CDR1 MDHEN, CDR2 SYDVKM. Trimming took 6 bases from V and 0 from J; bases not matched to a gene: 9. The CDR3 DNA sequence: TGTGCCAGCAGAATGGGACTAGCGGGAGGTTTTCTAGCCAAAAACATTCAGTACTTC. Its translation is CASRMGLAGGFLAKNIQYF.

This rearrangement joins TRBV10-2 to TRBJ2-5; D perhaps matches TRBD1 (5 bases). The CDR3 is made up of 13 amino acids. The V end lost 4 bases, the J end lost 5 bases, and 11 bases lay between the germline ends. Germline V lookup: CDR1 WSHSY, CDR2 SAAADI. The CDR3 sequence: CASSGQRYETQYF. Here the CDR3 DNA reads TGCGCCAGCAGTGGACAGAGGTACGAGACCCAGTACTTC.

This rearrangement joins TRBV19 to TRBJ1-2; D might be TRBD1 (5 bases). Trimming pared 7 bases from V and 3 bases from J, leaving 15 bases between. The CDR3 has 14 residues. Germline V gives CDR1 LNHDA, CDR2 SQIVND (reference sequence). CDR3 coding DNA: TGTGCCAGTACCGACCGTACGGGGGACTATGGCTACACCTTC. This codes for CASTDRTGDYGYTF.

The chain joins TRBV7-9 to TRBJ2-5, with 13 bases aligning to TRBD2. Trimming took 0 bases from V and 5 from J; bases not matched to a gene: 6. The CDR3 is made up of 17 amino acids. CDR1 and CDR2 (germline): SEHNR, FQNEAQ (reference sequence). CDR3 region: CASSLATSGGLVETQYF. In DNA, the CDR3 is TGTGCCAGCAGCTTAGCGACTAGCGGGGGGCTTGTGGAGACCCAGTACTTC.

The rearrangement uses TRBV24-1 and TRBJ2-2, with TRBD1 matching 11 bases. V was pared by 3 bases and J by 6 bases, with 8 bases of the junction left unmatched. The germline gives CDR1 KGHDR, CDR2 SFDVKD. The CDR3 consists of 17 residues. This chain's CDR3 is CATSDPRGDRGAGELFF. CDR3 nucleotide sequence: TGTGCCACCAGTGATCCACGAGGGGACAGGGGGGCCGGGGAGCTGTTTTTT.

The chain joins TRBV7-9 to TRBJ2-5; TRBD2 matches 16 bases. V shed 5 bases, J shed 4 bases, and the junction held 10 bases outside the gene matches. Germline lookup yields CDR1 SEHNR and CDR2 FQNEAQ (reference sequence). This CDR3 has 18 residues. Here the CDR3 DNA reads TGTGCCAGCAGCCCTGGGACTAGCGGGAGGGCCGTTTTAGAGACCCAGTACTTC. The encoded protein is CASSPGTSGRAVLETQYF.

The chain recombines TRBV21-1 with TRBJ1-4. TRBV21-1 is a pseudogene locus. CDR3 length: 17 residues. Written as DNA, the CDR3 is TGTGCCAGCAGCACTTTGCACCGACGGAAACCTAATGAAAAACTGTTTTTT. Translated: CASSTLHRRKPNEKLFF.

The chain uses TRBV30 and TRBJ1-2, with TRBD1 as a possible D gene (5 bases). The CDR3 length is 13 residues. V gave up 2 bases and J gave up 8 bases, with 15 bases separating them. Germline V lookup: CDR1 GTSNPN, CDR2 SVGIG (reference sequence). Here the CDR3 reads CAWSPDAEGGYTF. CDR3 in DNA: TGTGCCTGGAGTCCCGACGCCGAGGGGGGCTACACCTTC.

The rearrangement joins TRBV4-2 to TRBJ1-2; D gene uncertain. The germline V gene has CDR1 LGHNA and CDR2 YNFKEQ. Trimming cost V 1 base and J 3 bases, with 12 bases left between them. There are 15 residues in the CDR3. The CDR3 DNA follows: TGTGCCAGCAGCCAAGGTCGTAGGTCGGACTATGGCTACACCTTC. It encodes CASSQGRRSDYGYTF.

J is TRBJ2-1 and V is TRBV6-5, with 12 bases matching TRBD2. This CDR3 spans 15 amino acids. With 7 bases clipped from V and 5 bases from J, the junction kept 6 bases outside the gene matches. Germline V CDR1 and CDR2: MNHEY, SVGAGI. The chain's CDR3 is CASTTRTSGNNEQFF. CDR3 DNA sequence: TGTGCCAGCACCACCCGGACTAGCGGGAACAATGAGCAGTTCTTC.

This chain's CDR3 is CASSSGGFIRGYTF. Written as DNA, the CDR3 is TGTGCCAGCAGTTCAGGAGGCTTCATCCGTGGCTACACCTTC. The chain employs TRBV6-2 or TRBV6-3 and TRBJ1-2; no definite D call. The V end lost 4 bases, the J end lost 7 bases, and 16 bases lay between the germline ends. The CDR3 covers 14 residues. Germline CDR1 is MNHEY and CDR2 is SVGEGT.

The chain has TRBV4-1 and TRBJ2-7, with 13 bases that match TRBD2. CDR1 is MGHRA and CDR2 is YSYEKL in the germline V gene. CDR3 length: 15 residues. The J segment lost 3 bases and the V segment lost 4 bases, leaving 3 bases of the junction unmatched. The CDR3 sequence is CASSPGTSGIYEQYF. As DNA, the CDR3 is TGCGCCAGCAGCCCCGGGACTAGCGGGATCTACGAGCAGTACTTC.

This chain links TRBV2 with TRBJ1-1; no reliable D call. V shed 8 bases and J shed 1 base, with 2 bases lying between them. The CDR3 sequence is 10 residues long. Per the germline V gene, CDR1 is SNHLY and CDR2 is FYNNEI. The CDR3 region is CASQNTEAFF. CDR3 DNA sequence: TGTGCCAGCCAGAACACTGAAGCTTTCTTT.

This chain connects TRBV6-1 to TRBJ1-2; weak D call: TRBD1 (5 bases). CDR1 MNHNS and CDR2 SASEGT come from the germline V gene. V was shortened by 2 bases and J by 5 bases, with 15 bases between the two germline ends. The CDR3 runs to 15 residues. CDR3 sequence: CASSENNGGSYGYTF. The DNA for the CDR3 is TGTGCCAGCAGTGAAAATAATGGGGGGAGTTATGGCTACACCTTC.

The chain is built from TRBV12-5 and TRBJ1-2; D remains ambiguous. Trimming pared 0 bases from V and 1 base from J, leaving 9 bases between. This CDR3 is 15 amino acids long. Germline CDR1 LGHNT, CDR2 FRNRAP. CDR3: CASGLVQLVNYGYTF. In nucleotides, the CDR3 is TGTGCTAGTGGTTTGGTACAGCTGGTTAACTATGGCTACACCTTC.

The V gene is TRBV5-1, the J gene TRBJ1-3; D is uncertain. CDR1 SGHRS and CDR2 YFSETQ come from the germline V gene. V was pared by 1 base and J by 0 bases, with 5 bases between. The CDR3 is made up of 14 amino acids. The CDR3 DNA sequence: TGCGCCAGCAGCTTGAGTTCCTCTGGAAACACCATATATTTT. Protein sequence: CASSLSSSGNTIYF.

The CDR3 here is CASSRDRTQETQYF. In DNA, the CDR3 is TGTGCCAGCAGCAGGGACAGGACGCAAGAGACCCAGTACTTC. This chain connects TRBV11-3 to TRBJ2-5; the match to TRBD1 covers 8 bases. The CDR3 is 14 residues long. Looked up from germline, CDR1 is SGHNT and CDR2 is YENEEA. V shed 5 bases, J shed 2 bases, and the junction held 4 bases outside the gene matches.

The CDR3 nucleotides are TGTGCCAGCACCACAGACGCCACAGCCGACGGCTACACCTTC. Translating it yields CASTTDATADGYTF. The chain links TRBV11-1 to TRBJ1-2; D remains unclear. This CDR3 region has 14 residues. V gave up 7 bases and J gave up 8 bases, with 20 bases separating them. CDR1 is SGHAT, CDR2 FQDESV, per germline (reference sequence).

V gene TRBV6-5 combines with J gene TRBJ1-3; a possible D gene is TRBD1 (5 bases). Trimming took 6 bases from V and 0 from J, leaving 12 bases between them. The CDR3 sequence is 15 residues long. The V gene's germline CDR1 is MNHEY and CDR2 SVGAGI. The CDR3 region is CASSSRVTSGNTIYF. The CDR3 bases are TGTGCCAGCAGCTCCAGGGTAACCTCTGGAAACACCATATATTTT.

V and J are TRBV5-1 and TRBJ2-2; no clear D. Germline values: CDR1 SGHRS, CDR2 YFSETQ. V lost 4 bases and J lost 1, with 14 bases in between. The CDR3 has 16 amino acids. The CDR3 DNA reads TGCGCCAGCAGCGTGCTAAATGTCGGGAACACCGGGGAGCTGTTTTTT. Translating it yields CASSVLNVGNTGELFF.

This clone is a singleton in its sample. V is TRBV18 and J is TRBJ2-1; 8 bases agree with TRBD1. The CDR3 extends over 14 amino acids. Losses at the gene ends were 8 bases for V and 4 bases for J; bases not matched to a gene: 7. The germline gives CDR1 KGHSH, CDR2 LQKENI. CDR3 amino acids: CASNRDRTYNEQFF. CDR3 coding DNA: TGTGCCAGCAACCGGGACAGGACATACAATGAGCAGTTCTTC.